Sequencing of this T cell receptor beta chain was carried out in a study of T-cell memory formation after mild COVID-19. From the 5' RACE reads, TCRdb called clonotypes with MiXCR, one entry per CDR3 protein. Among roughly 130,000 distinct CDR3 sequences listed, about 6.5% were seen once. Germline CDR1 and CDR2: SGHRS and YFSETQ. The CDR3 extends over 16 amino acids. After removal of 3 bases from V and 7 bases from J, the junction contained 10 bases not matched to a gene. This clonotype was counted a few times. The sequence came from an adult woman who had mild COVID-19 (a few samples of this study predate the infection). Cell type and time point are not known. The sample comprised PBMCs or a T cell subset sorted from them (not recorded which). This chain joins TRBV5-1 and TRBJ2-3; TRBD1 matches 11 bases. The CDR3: CASSSTRDRGKNTQYF. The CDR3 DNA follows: TGCGCCAGCAGCTCGACCCGGGACAGGGGGAAAAATACGCAGTATTTT.